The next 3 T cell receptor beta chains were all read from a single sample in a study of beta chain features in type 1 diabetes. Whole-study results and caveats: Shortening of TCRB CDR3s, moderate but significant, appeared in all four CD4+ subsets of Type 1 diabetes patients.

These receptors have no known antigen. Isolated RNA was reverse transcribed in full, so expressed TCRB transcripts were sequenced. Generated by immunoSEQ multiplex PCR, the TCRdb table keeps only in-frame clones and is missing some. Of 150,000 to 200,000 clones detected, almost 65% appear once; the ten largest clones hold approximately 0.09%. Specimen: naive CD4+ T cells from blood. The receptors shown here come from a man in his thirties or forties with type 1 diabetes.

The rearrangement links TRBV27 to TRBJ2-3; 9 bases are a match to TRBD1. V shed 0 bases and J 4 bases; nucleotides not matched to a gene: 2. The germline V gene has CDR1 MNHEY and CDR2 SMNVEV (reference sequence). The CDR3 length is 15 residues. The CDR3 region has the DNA TGTGCCAGCAGTTTATCCTACAGGGGGCCAGATACGCAGTATTTT. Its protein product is CASSLSYRGPDTQYF.

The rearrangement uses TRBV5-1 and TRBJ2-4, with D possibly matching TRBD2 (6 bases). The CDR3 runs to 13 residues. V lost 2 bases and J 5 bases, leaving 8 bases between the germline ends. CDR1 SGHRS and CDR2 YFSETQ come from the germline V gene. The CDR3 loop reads CASSFGGENIQYF. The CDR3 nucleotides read TGCGCCAGCAGCTTCGGGGGTGAAAACATTCAGTACTTC.

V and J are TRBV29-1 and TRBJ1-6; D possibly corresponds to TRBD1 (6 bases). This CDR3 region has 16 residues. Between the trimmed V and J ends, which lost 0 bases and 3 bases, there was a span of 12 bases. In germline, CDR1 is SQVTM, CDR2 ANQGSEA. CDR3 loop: CSVEDLGRGYNSPLHF. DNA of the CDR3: TGCAGCGTTGAAGATCTGGGCAGGGGCTATAATTCACCCCTCCACTTT.